The clone carrying this TCR beta chain was detected only a few times. Its antigen is unknown. The study, taken as a whole, reports: Tumor-infiltrating Treg TCR alpha and beta sequences overlapped most with tumor naive CD4+ T cells, then blood naive.

Constant-region reverse primers amplified full-length variable regions, followed by semi-nested Nested Universal Primer A PCR. TCRdb analysed the 5' RACE reads with MiXCR anew, one entry per CDR3 protein. The sample holds 55,000 to 70,000 distinct CDR3 sequences; 25% to 35% are singletons and the top ten take less than 3.5%. The TCR comes from a female donor with breast cancer. Sequencing input: tumor-infiltrating memory CD4+ T cells sorted from the breast tumor. The subset: memory CD4+ T cells, CD4+CD45RO+CD25-.

The CDR3 sequence: CASSQTTGPYEQYF. The CDR3 coding sequence is TGTGCCAGCAGCCAAACAACAGGACCCTACGAGCAGTACTTC. The rearrangement joins TRBV11-1 to TRBJ2-7, with D maybe TRBD1 (5 bases). The germline V and J ends were trimmed by 5 bases and 2 bases, with 13 bases remaining between them. This CDR3 contains 14 residues. Per the germline V gene, CDR1 is SGHAT and CDR2 is FQDESV (reference sequence).